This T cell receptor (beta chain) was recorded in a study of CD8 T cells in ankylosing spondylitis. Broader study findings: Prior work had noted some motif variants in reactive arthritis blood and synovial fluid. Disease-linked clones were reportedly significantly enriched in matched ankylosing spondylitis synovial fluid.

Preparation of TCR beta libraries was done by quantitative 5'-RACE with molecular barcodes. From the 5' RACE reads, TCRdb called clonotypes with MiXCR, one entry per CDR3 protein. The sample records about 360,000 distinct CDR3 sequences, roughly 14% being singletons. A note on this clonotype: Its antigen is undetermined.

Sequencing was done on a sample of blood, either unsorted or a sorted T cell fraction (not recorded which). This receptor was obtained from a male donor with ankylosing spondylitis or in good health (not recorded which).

The CDR3 sequence is CASSLPPTYSEQFF. CDR3 coding DNA: TGCGCCAGCAGCTTGCCCCCTACCTATAGTGAGCAGTTCTTC. This chain joins TRBV5-1 and TRBJ2-1; D remains unclear. The V end was cut by 1 base, the J end by 9 bases, with 14 bases between. Per germline, CDR1 SGHRS and CDR2 YFSETQ. The CDR3 has 14 residues.